Listed below are T cell receptor beta chains from one sample, sequenced in a study of regulatory dendritic cells for organ transplantation. Measured with immunoSEQ multiplex PCR; TCRdb has only the in-frame clones, and not every one. The profile shows about 7,800 clones, 60% to 70% of them singletons. These receptors' antigens are unknown. Sequenced sample: memory CD4+ T cells from blood cultured with dendritic cells. The receptors stem from a human donor in good health. The CDR3 runs from the conserved cysteine through the conserved F or W. Each record gives: clone size, J gene, D gene, V gene, CDR3 length, CDR3 protein, CDR3 DNA. The D gene is left open where the match is weak. Size values are once, few and many counts, or a class for expanded clones, and some rows have none.

size: NA
J: TRBJ2-4
D: NA
V: TRBV14
length: 16
CDR3: CASSQDSGGTKNIQYF
DNA: TGTGCCAGCAGCCAAGATTCTGGGGGGACCAAAAACATTCAGTACTTC

size: once
J: TRBJ1-4
D: TRBD1
V: TRBV7-8
length: 19
CDR3: CASSLFNRGSVGTNEKLFF
DNA: TGTGCCAGCAGCTTGTTTAACAGGGGTTCGGTAGGAACTAATGAAAAACTGTTTTTT

size: NA
J: TRBJ1-1
D: NA
V: TRBV19
length: 14
CDR3: CASSINVLGTEAFF
DNA: TGTGCCAGTAGTATTAACGTCCTAGGCACTGAAGCTTTCTTT

size: NA
J: TRBJ2-1
D: TRBD1
V: TRBV11-3
length: 16
CDR3: CASSPSGTGPLNEQFF
DNA: TGTGCCAGCAGCCCGAGCGGGACAGGGCCACTCAATGAGCAGTTCTTC

size: NA
J: TRBJ2-1
D: NA
V: TRBV7-9
length: 13
CDR3: CASSSGGYNEQFF
DNA: TGTGCCAGCAGCTCAGGGGGGTACAATGAGCAGTTCTTC

size: few
J: TRBJ1-2
D: NA
V: TRBV27
length: 12
CDR3: CASSEQGGGYTF
DNA: TGTGCCAGCAGTGAGCAGGGAGGTGGCTACACCTTC

size: NA
J: TRBJ1-6
D: TRBD1
V: TRBV4-3
length: 16
CDR3: CASSRGTGDTNSPLHF
DNA: TGCGCCAGCAGCCGGGGGACAGGGGATACTAATTCACCCCTCCACTTT

size: NA
J: TRBJ2-2
D: NA
V: TRBV5-4
length: 15
CDR3: CASSFRAGNTGELFF
DNA: TGTGCCAGCAGCTTTAGAGCCGGTAACACCGGGGAGCTGTTTTTT

size: few
J: TRBJ2-5
D: TRBD1
V: TRBV6-6
length: 14
CDR3: CASSANRGQETQYF
DNA: TGTGCCAGCTCCGCCAACAGGGGACAAGAGACCCAGTACTTC

size: once
J: TRBJ1-5
D: NA
V: TRBV27
length: 15
CDR3: CASSLSQGRNQPQHF
DNA: TGTGCCAGCAGTTTATCCCAGGGGAGAAATCAGCCCCAGCATTTT

size: few
J: TRBJ1-1
D: TRBD1
V: TRBV10-3
length: 13
CDR3: CAISDRQGTEAFF
DNA: TGTGCCATCAGTGACAGACAGGGCACTGAAGCTTTCTTT

size: NA
J: TRBJ1-2
D: TRBD1
V: TRBV5-6
length: 14
CDR3: CASSGGTGSYGYTF
DNA: TGTGCCAGCAGCGGGGGGACAGGGAGCTATGGCTACACCTTC

size: NA
J: TRBJ2-7
D: NA
V: TRBV5-6
length: 15
CDR3: CASTSGDTLSYEQYF
DNA: TGTGCCAGCACCTCTGGGGACACCCTCTCCTACGAGCAGTACTTC

size: NA
J: TRBJ2-3
D: TRBD1
V: TRBV7-9
length: 16
CDR3: CASSLVTGGAGDTQYF
DNA: TGTGCCAGCAGCTTAGTAACAGGGGGCGCAGGGGATACGCAGTATTTT

size: NA
J: TRBJ1-5
D: TRBD1
V: TRBV7-7
length: 15
CDR3: CASSFFHRGSQPQHF
DNA: TGTGCTAGCAGCTTCTTTCACAGGGGCAGTCAGCCCCAGCATTTT

size: NA
J: TRBJ2-3
D: TRBD2
V: TRBV5-4
length: 14
CDR3: CASSSARGGNTQYF
DNA: TGTGCCAGCAGTTCTGCTCGGGGGGGGAATACGCAGTATTTT

size: few
J: TRBJ2-7
D: NA
V: TRBV6-1
length: 14
CDR3: CASRGLLISFEQYF
DNA: TGTGCCAGCAGGGGCCTGCTGATTTCCTTTGAGCAGTACTTC

size: few
J: TRBJ1-2
D: NA
V: TRBV4-1
length: 14
CDR3: CASTPQDQDYGYTF
DNA: TGCGCCAGCACCCCTCAAGATCAGGACTATGGCTACACCTTC

size: NA
J: TRBJ1-5
D: NA
V: TRBV5-8
length: 16
CDR3: CASSAGKAVIPQPQHF
DNA: TGTGCCAGCAGCGCCGGGAAGGCAGTTATCCCCCAGCCCCAGCATTTT

size: NA
J: TRBJ2-1
D: NA
V: TRBV29-1
length: 13
CDR3: CSVGTVQGNEQFF
DNA: TGCAGCGTTGGGACAGTTCAAGGAAATGAGCAGTTCTTC

size: NA
J: TRBJ2-1
D: TRBD1
V: TRBV5-1
length: 15
CDR3: CASSWGQGPYNEQFF
DNA: TGCGCCAGCAGCTGGGGACAGGGCCCCTACAATGAGCAGTTCTTC

size: NA
J: TRBJ1-5
D: TRBD1
V: TRBV10-3
length: 14
CDR3: CAIRKQGKDQPQHF
DNA: TGTGCCATCAGAAAACAGGGGAAGGATCAGCCCCAGCATTTT

size: medium-sized
J: TRBJ1-1
D: TRBD1
V: TRBV7-7
length: 14
CDR3: CASSPLRTGTEAFF
DNA: TGTGCTAGCAGCCCCCTGAGGACAGGGACTGAAGCTTTCTTT

size: few
J: TRBJ2-7
D: TRBD2
V: TRBV2
length: 13
CDR3: CASTPGLRSEQYF
DNA: TGTGCCAGCACTCCGGGACTACGGAGCGAGCAGTACTTC

size: medium-sized
J: TRBJ1-2
D: TRBD1
V: TRBV2
length: 16
CDR3: CASRSGTGLTNYGYTF
DNA: TGTGCCAGCAGATCCGGGACAGGGCTGACTAACTATGGCTACACCTTC

size: NA
J: TRBJ2-5
D: NA
V: TRBV5-8
length: 13
CDR3: CASSLDSQETQYF
DNA: TGTGCCAGCAGCTTGGACAGCCAAGAGACCCAGTACTTC

size: NA
J: TRBJ2-3
D: TRBD2
V: TRBV10-3
length: 18
CDR3: CAIREGLAGGDGADTQYF
DNA: TGTGCCATCAGGGAGGGACTAGCGGGGGGAGACGGTGCAGATACGCAGTATTTT

size: NA
J: TRBJ2-2
D: NA
V: TRBV19
length: 14
CDR3: CATSGALNTGELFF
DNA: TGTGCAACTAGTGGAGCCCTGAACACCGGGGAGCTGTTTTTT

size: few
J: TRBJ2-1
D: NA
V: TRBV19
length: 13
CDR3: CASRVGGGNEQFF
DNA: TGTGCCAGTAGGGTAGGAGGAGGCAATGAGCAGTTCTTC

size: NA
J: TRBJ1-2
D: TRBD1
V: TRBV11-2
length: 15
CDR3: CASSSRQGVVYGYTF
DNA: TGTGCCAGCAGCTCTCGACAGGGGGTGGTCTATGGCTACACCTTC

size: NA
J: TRBJ1-2
D: NA
V: TRBV7-9
length: 16
CDR3: CASRRSSGTPNYGYTF
DNA: TGTGCCAGCAGACGTTCCTCCGGGACTCCAAACTATGGCTACACCTTC

size: NA
J: TRBJ1-3
D: NA
V: TRBV18
length: 15
CDR3: CASSPWTVSGNTIYF
DNA: TGTGCCAGCTCGCCTTGGACTGTCTCTGGAAACACCATATATTTT

size: NA
J: TRBJ1-1
D: TRBD1
V: TRBV27
length: 17
CDR3: CASREFGTAALYTEAFF
DNA: TGTGCCAGCAGAGAATTCGGGACAGCGGCCCTATACACTGAAGCTTTCTTT